Below, 23 T cell receptor beta chains from the same sample are listed, as sequenced in a study of neurological immune-mediated disorders (dated by TCRdb to the late 2010s). Libraries were constructed by 5' RACE. TCRdb names Illumina HiSeq 2500 as the instrument used. TCRdb handled the public reads itself, with Q25 trimming in fastp and clone calling in MiXCR, and kept productive beta chains. CDR3 protein duplicates are merged, each entry listing the most common genes and DNA. The sample table records tens of thousands of distinct CDR3 sequences; roughly 4.6% of these occur just once. The ten largest clones represent about 3.1% of the sample. The sequenced sample was PBMCs. The receptors originated from a man aged 45-65 years with multiple sclerosis.

This clonotype occurred many times. CDR3 coding DNA: TGTGCCAGCAGGGACAGGGCGGGAGCTAACACCGGGGAGCTGTTTTTT. It codes for CASRDRAGANTGELFF. The rearrangement joins TRBV12-3 or TRBV12-4 to TRBJ2-2, with D tentatively TRBD1 (8 bases). The CDR3 loop spans 16 amino acids. Trimming took 6 bases from V and 2 from J, leaving 16 bases between them.

The chain links TRBV28 to TRBJ1-2, with D unclear. Germline values: CDR1 MDHEN, CDR2 SYDVKM. V was pared by 6 bases and J by 6 bases, with 17 bases between. The CDR3 contains 14 residues. The chain's CDR3 is CASSTRLARHGYTF. The DNA of the CDR3 is TGTGCCAGCAGCACCCGATTGGCCAGGCATGGCTACACCTTC.

This clonotype was counted at least ten times. A junction boundary mismatches the germline segment, possibly from a read error. The V gene is TRBV10-2, the J gene TRBJ1-6; TRBD1 agrees at 7 bases. Germline V CDR1 and CDR2: WSHSY, SAAADI. This CDR3 is 14 amino acids long. The CDR3 sequence: CASREQGRNSPLNF. As DNA, the CDR3 is TGCGCCAGCAGGGAACAGGGGAGGAATTCACCCCTCAACTTT.

This clonotype was picked up many times. The rearrangement uses TRBV5-6 and TRBJ2-5, with TRBD2 matching 8 bases. The V segment lost 2 bases and the J segment 2 bases; nucleotides outside the gene matches: 5. The CDR3 extends over 15 amino acids. Germline CDR1 is SGHDT and CDR2 is YYEEEE. CDR3 coding DNA: TGTGCCAGCAGCTTCCCGGGGGGGGCACAAGAGACCCAGTACTTC. Its protein product is CASSFPGGAQETQYF. Together with reference TRBV5-6 and TRBJ2-5, the CDR3 gives the full variable domain: DAGVTQSPTHLIKTRGQQVTLRCSPKSGHDTVSWYQQALGQGPQFIFQYYEEEERQRGNFPDRFSGHQFPNYSSELNVNALLLGDSALYLCASSFPGGAQETQYFGPGTRLLVL.

In this sample, this clonotype turned up many times. The chain recombines TRBV10-3 with TRBJ2-1, with TRBD2 matching 8 bases. There are 14 residues in the CDR3. The V gene end was trimmed by 6 bases and the J gene end by 8 bases; junction bases not matched to a gene: 9. Germline CDR1 is ENHRY and CDR2 is SYGVKD. The CDR3 reads CAISGGAVQHEQFF. The CDR3 coding sequence is TGTGCCATCAGCGGGGGGGCGGTGCAGCATGAGCAGTTCTTC.

This clonotype was counted at least ten times. The chain joins TRBV5-5 to TRBJ2-3; 10 nucleotides match TRBD2. Germline V gene data show CDR1 as SGHKS and CDR2 as YYEKEE (reference sequence). The CDR3 runs 16 residues. V lost 4 bases and J lost 0; bases outside the gene matches: 5. The CDR3 DNA is TGTGCCAGCAGCCAGAGGACTAGCGGAAGCACAGATACGCAGTATTTT. Translated, it gives CASSQRTSGSTDTQYF. The variable domain in full, completed from reference TRBV5-5 and TRBJ2-3, reads DAGVTQSPTHLIKTRGQQVTLRCSPISGHKSVSWYQQVLGQGPQFIFQYYEKEERGRGNFPDRFSARQFPNYSSELNVNALLLGDSALYLCASSQRTSGSTDTQYFGPGTRLTVL.

In this sample, this clonotype turned up many times. The rearrangement links TRBV7-2 to TRBJ2-1, with D possibly being TRBD1 or TRBD2 (7 bases each). This CDR3 is 15 amino acids long. Germline V gives CDR1 SGHTA, CDR2 FQGNSA. The V gene lost 5 bases and the J gene lost 7 bases, with 18 bases spanning the gap. The CDR3, as DNA: TGTGCCAGCAGCCAGGGGGGGGAAAGTTCGAATGAGCAGTTCTTC. It specifies CASSQGGESSNEQFF.

This clonotype was found many times. The genes are TRBV9 and TRBJ2-3; a possible D gene is TRBD1 (5 bases). This CDR3 has 15 residues. V dropped 0 bases and J dropped 0 bases, with 8 bases sitting between them. Germline CDR1 SGDLS, CDR2 YYNGEE. The CDR3 nucleotides read TGTGCCAGCAGCGTAGAGGGGCCAAGCACAGATACGCAGTATTTT. Protein product: CASSVEGPSTDTQYF.

This chain links TRBV11-3 with TRBJ2-7; D is unresolved. The germline V gene encodes CDR1 SGHNT and CDR2 YENEEA. The CDR3 consists of 12 residues. Trimming removed 5 bases from V and 7 bases from J, with 12 bases in between. DNA of the CDR3: TGTGCCAGCAGCGAAGGCCGTTCGGAGCAGTACTTC. The encoded protein is CASSEGRSEQYF.

This clonotype was recorded many times. The rearrangement joins TRBV7-2 to TRBJ2-5, with 8 bases matching TRBD2. The CDR3 extends over 17 amino acids. The V segment lost 4 bases and the J segment 1 base; nucleotides outside the gene matches: 11. CDR1 SGHTA and CDR2 FQGNSA come from the germline V gene. This chain's CDR3 is CASSSRGAGGVQETQYF. Here the CDR3 DNA reads TGTGCCAGCAGCTCCCGAGGGGCGGGGGGCGTCCAAGAGACCCAGTACTTC.

This clonotype was counted a few times. V usage is TRBV20-1 and J usage is TRBJ2-4; D might be TRBD2 (5 bases). The V gene lost 3 bases and the J gene lost 7 bases, with 16 bases spanning the gap. Per germline, CDR1 DFQATT and CDR2 SNEGSKA (reference sequence). The length of the CDR3 is 14 residues. CDR3 coding DNA: TGCAGTGCTAGCCCCCCGGGAATACGGAACATTCAGTACTTC. This codes for CSASPPGIRNIQYF.

This clonotype was recorded many times. V and J are TRBV12-3 or TRBV12-4 and TRBJ2-7; TRBD1 is a possible D gene (5 bases). The CDR3 spans 15 residues. V was cut by 9 bases and J by 2 bases, with 20 bases left in between. The CDR3: CASTLSGRAPYEQYF. The CDR3 DNA is TGTGCCAGTACTCTATCTGGCAGGGCTCCCTACGAGCAGTACTTC.

At least ten counts were recorded for this clonotype. The chain's CDR3 is CAISIPFGGGAPTRQEEQFF. The CDR3 DNA sequence: TGTGCCATCAGTATCCCTTTCGGCGGGGGGGCCCCAACCCGACAGGAGGAGCAGTTCTTC. V gene TRBV10-3 combines with J gene TRBJ2-1, with TRBD2 identical over 9 bases. This CDR3 has 20 amino acids. Per germline, CDR1 ENHRY and CDR2 SYGVKD. V lost 5 bases and J lost 10; bases outside the gene matches: 27.

This clonotype was observed many times. This chain links TRBV5-1 with TRBJ2-3; 7 bases align to TRBD1. The CDR3 extends over 14 amino acids. The V segment lost 5 bases and the J segment 6 bases; nucleotides outside the gene matches: 9. From germline, CDR1 is SGHRS and CDR2 YFSETQ. The CDR3 DNA is TGCGCCAGCAGGGGGACAGTTGGTGTCGATACGCAGTATTTT. As protein: CASRGTVGVDTQYF.

The table lists this clonotype with a few counts. The V and J genes are TRBV5-4 and TRBJ1-5; D is perhaps TRBD1 (6 bases). CDR1 SGHNT and CDR2 YYREEE come from the germline V gene (reference sequence). This CDR3 region has 16 residues. The germline V and J ends were trimmed by 5 bases and 3 bases, with 18 bases remaining between them. CDR3 amino acids: CASRTFRGGANQPQHF. CDR3 DNA: TGTGCCAGCAGGACCTTTCGGGGGGGCGCCAATCAGCCCCAGCATTTT.

This clonotype appeared many times. V is TRBV10-3 and J is TRBJ2-5, with D hard to call. The CDR3 contains 11 residues. The ends were cut back, 4 bases at V and 4 bases at J, with 4 bases in the middle. CDR1 ENHRY and CDR2 SYGVKD come from the germline V gene. The CDR3 DNA is TGTGCCATCAGTGCGGGAGAGACCCAGTACTTC. This gives the protein CAISAGETQYF.

This clonotype showed up many times. The chain has TRBV28 and TRBJ2-3; tentatively, D is TRBD1 (6 bases). Trimming removed 1 base at V and 0 bases at J, with 14 bases between. Germline V gene sequence: CDR1 MDHEN, CDR2 SYDVKM. The CDR3 has 17 amino acids. CDR3 nucleotides: TGTGCCAGCAGTTTATTTTCAGGGGACCCTAGCACAGATACGCAGTATTTT. Amino acids: CASSLFSGDPSTDTQYF.

The rearrangement uses TRBV3-1 and TRBJ2-7, with 10 bases lining up with TRBD2. Germline lookup yields CDR1 LGHDT and CDR2 YNNKEL (reference sequence). This CDR3 has 17 amino acids. Unmatched junction bases numbered 11, after V lost 6 bases and J lost 0 bases. The CDR3 loop reads CASSPRLAGLSSYEQYF. The CDR3 DNA sequence: TGTGCCAGCAGTCCTAGACTAGCGGGCCTGAGCTCCTACGAGCAGTACTTC.

This clonotype was recorded at least ten times. This chain uses TRBV12-3 or TRBV12-4 with TRBJ2-3; 10 bases are a match to TRBD2. This CDR3 has 19 amino acids. Unmatched junction bases numbered 14, after V lost 5 bases and J lost 0 bases. CDR3 nucleotides: TGTGCCAGCAGTGCCCTAGCGGGAGCGCCAAAAACTAGCACAGATACGCAGTATTTT. Translating gives CASSALAGAPKTSTDTQYF.

This clonotype came up many times. The chain employs TRBV5-1 and TRBJ2-6, with a possible D match to TRBD2 (5 bases). The germline V gene encodes CDR1 SGHRS and CDR2 YFSETQ. CDR3 size: 16 residues. Trimming removed 2 bases from V and 0 bases from J, with 9 bases in between. The CDR3 here is CASSLTGYSGANVLTF. CDR3 DNA sequence: TGCGCCAGCAGCTTAACGGGGTACTCTGGGGCCAACGTCCTGACTTTC.

This clonotype was seen at least ten times. The chain joins TRBV20-1 to TRBJ2-3; maybe TRBD2 (5 bases). V gave up 3 bases and J gave up 2 bases, with 9 bases separating them. This CDR3 spans 13 amino acids. Germline values: CDR1 DFQATT, CDR2 SNEGSKA (reference sequence). The CDR3: CSASPGVTDTQYF. The CDR3 DNA is TGCAGTGCTAGTCCCGGGGTCACAGATACGCAGTATTTT.

About this clonotype itself: A much larger clonotype is one base distant, so this may be a read error. This sequence joins TRBV5-1 and TRBJ2-3; D tentatively fits TRBD1 or TRBD2 (5 bases each). The CDR3 consists of 15 residues. Trimming shortened V by 2 bases and J by 5 bases, and 15 bases separated the two germline ends. Per germline, CDR1 SGHRS and CDR2 YFSETQ. The CDR3: CASSFGAAGLDTQYF. DNA of the CDR3: TGCGCCAGCAGCTTCGGGGCGGCGGGTTTAGATACGCAGTATTTT.

This clonotype was recorded many times. V is TRBV7-9 and J is TRBJ2-4; 7 bases align to TRBD1. The CDR3 loop spans 16 amino acids. The junction had 11 bases not matched to a gene; V was cut back by 2 bases and J by 7 bases. Germline values: CDR1 SEHNR, CDR2 FQNEAQ (reference sequence). The CDR3 sequence is CASSLPTGVLGNIQYF. CDR3 in DNA: TGTGCCAGCAGCTTACCTACAGGGGTACTGGGGAACATTCAGTACTTC.